A selection of T cell receptor beta chains follows, all from one sample in a study of T cells in Graves' hyperthyroidism and ophthalmopathy. Each CDR3 protein is one row after TCRdb ran MiXCR on the multiplex PCR reads. The sample lists 350,000 to 400,000 distinct CDR3 sequences, over 15% seen once, with 3.7% in the top ten. The sample was blood. The receptors originated from a woman between 18 and 30 years old with Graves' hyperthyroidism. The CDR3 runs from the conserved cysteine through the conserved F or W. The D gene is left open where the match is weak. The listing skips clone size in some rows; elsewhere it reads once, few, many or a size class.

len: 16
abundance: many
v_gene: TRBV28
d_gene: NA
j_gene: TRBJ2-3
CDR3aa: CASSFGGHSSTDTQYF

len: 15
abundance: many
v_gene: TRBV3-1
d_gene: NA
j_gene: TRBJ2-7
CDR3aa: CASSERTPGVDEQYF

len: 14
abundance: many
v_gene: TRBV12-3/TRBV12-4
d_gene: NA
j_gene: TRBJ1-3
CDR3aa: CASRYPEFGNTIYF

len: 11
abundance: many
v_gene: TRBV29-1
d_gene: NA
j_gene: TRBJ1-1
CDR3aa: CSVGGFDEAFF

len: 15
abundance: many
v_gene: TRBV7-6
d_gene: TRBD1
j_gene: TRBJ2-7
CDR3aa: CASSSGTGTTYEQYF

len: 14
abundance: NA
v_gene: TRBV12-3/TRBV12-4
d_gene: TRBD1
j_gene: TRBJ1-1
CDR3aa: CASIPDRMNTEAFF

len: 13
abundance: many
v_gene: TRBV29-1
d_gene: NA
j_gene: TRBJ1-2
CDR3aa: CSVDFDRNYGYTF

len: 14
abundance: many
v_gene: TRBV11-2
d_gene: NA
j_gene: TRBJ1-6
CDR3aa: CASSLVRSDSPLHF

len: 15
abundance: many
v_gene: TRBV6-1
d_gene: TRBD1
j_gene: TRBJ2-7
CDR3aa: CASTPGTGPSYEQYF

len: 12
abundance: few
v_gene: TRBV6-1
d_gene: TRBD1
j_gene: TRBJ1-1
CDR3aa: CASSPGTAGAFF

len: 15
abundance: many
v_gene: TRBV5-1
d_gene: NA
j_gene: TRBJ2-7
CDR3aa: CASSLGPLSSYEQYF

len: 15
abundance: NA
v_gene: TRBV10-3
d_gene: TRBD2
j_gene: TRBJ2-5
CDR3aa: CAVSPTSGGAETKYF

len: 14
abundance: many
v_gene: TRBV6-1
d_gene: TRBD1
j_gene: TRBJ1-5
CDR3aa: CASSGQGLNQPQHF

len: 14
abundance: many
v_gene: TRBV20-1
d_gene: NA
j_gene: TRBJ2-7
CDR3aa: CSANLRRSTYEQYF

len: 15
abundance: NA
v_gene: TRBV13
d_gene: TRBD1
j_gene: TRBJ1-6
CDR3aa: CASSLGTGADSPLHF

len: 18
abundance: many
v_gene: TRBV6-1
d_gene: TRBD2
j_gene: TRBJ2-5
CDR3aa: CASREVGTSVPQGETQYF

len: 15
abundance: many
v_gene: TRBV2
d_gene: TRBD1
j_gene: TRBJ2-5
CDR3aa: CASTQDRRFQETQYF

len: 12
abundance: many
v_gene: TRBV12-3/TRBV12-4
d_gene: NA
j_gene: TRBJ2-2
CDR3aa: CACSWTAGELFF

len: 12
abundance: many
v_gene: TRBV10-2
d_gene: NA
j_gene: TRBJ2-7
CDR3aa: CASSDYTYEQYF

len: 11
abundance: few
v_gene: TRBV30
d_gene: NA
j_gene: TRBJ2-5
CDR3aa: CAWSRAETQYF

len: 13
abundance: many
v_gene: TRBV12-3/TRBV12-4
d_gene: NA
j_gene: TRBJ2-5
CDR3aa: CASSIGAAETQYF

len: 13
abundance: many
v_gene: TRBV7-2
d_gene: TRBD1
j_gene: TRBJ1-2
CDR3aa: CASSLPDRVGYTF

len: 14
abundance: NA
v_gene: TRBV19
d_gene: NA
j_gene: TRBJ1-2
CDR3aa: CATGPRVSNYGYTF

len: 14
abundance: many
v_gene: TRBV4-2
d_gene: TRBD1
j_gene: TRBJ1-1
CDR3aa: CASSQDRWNTEAFF

len: 14
abundance: many
v_gene: TRBV6-5
d_gene: NA
j_gene: TRBJ1-2
CDR3aa: CASSYGGGQDGYTF

len: 11
abundance: once
v_gene: TRBV6-1
d_gene: NA
j_gene: TRBJ2-5
CDR3aa: CASKRKETQYF

len: 11
abundance: many
v_gene: TRBV29-1
d_gene: NA
j_gene: TRBJ1-1
CDR3aa: CSVEDPTGAFF

len: 14
abundance: many
v_gene: TRBV6-1
d_gene: NA
j_gene: TRBJ2-5
CDR3aa: CASSEALRGNYPYF

len: 14
abundance: many
v_gene: TRBV6-5
d_gene: NA
j_gene: TRBJ2-7
CDR3aa: CASSSPQGNYEQYF

len: 16
abundance: many
v_gene: TRBV11-2
d_gene: NA
j_gene: TRBJ1-2
CDR3aa: CASSPIQQGWAYGYTF

len: 18
abundance: many
v_gene: TRBV15
d_gene: NA
j_gene: TRBJ1-5
CDR3aa: CATSRDPKWVFSNQPQHF

len: 15
abundance: many
v_gene: TRBV4-2
d_gene: NA
j_gene: TRBJ1-5
CDR3aa: CASSQEEGGNQPQHF

len: 15
abundance: many
v_gene: TRBV6-1
d_gene: NA
j_gene: TRBJ2-7
CDR3aa: CASSAGETGPYEQYF

len: 14
abundance: many
v_gene: TRBV12-3/TRBV12-4
d_gene: NA
j_gene: TRBJ1-5
CDR3aa: CASSRGSSNQPQHF

len: 12
abundance: many
v_gene: TRBV29-1
d_gene: NA
j_gene: TRBJ1-3
CDR3aa: CSVRDTAGTIYF

len: 16
abundance: many
v_gene: TRBV11-2
d_gene: NA
j_gene: TRBJ2-2
CDR3aa: CASSHKTGHGTGELFF

len: 16
abundance: many
v_gene: TRBV7-6
d_gene: NA
j_gene: TRBJ1-3
CDR3aa: CASSPEAPGYGNTIYF

len: 19
abundance: few
v_gene: TRBV28
d_gene: TRBD2
j_gene: TRBJ2-7
CDR3aa: CASIDRLGEGRYFSYEQCF